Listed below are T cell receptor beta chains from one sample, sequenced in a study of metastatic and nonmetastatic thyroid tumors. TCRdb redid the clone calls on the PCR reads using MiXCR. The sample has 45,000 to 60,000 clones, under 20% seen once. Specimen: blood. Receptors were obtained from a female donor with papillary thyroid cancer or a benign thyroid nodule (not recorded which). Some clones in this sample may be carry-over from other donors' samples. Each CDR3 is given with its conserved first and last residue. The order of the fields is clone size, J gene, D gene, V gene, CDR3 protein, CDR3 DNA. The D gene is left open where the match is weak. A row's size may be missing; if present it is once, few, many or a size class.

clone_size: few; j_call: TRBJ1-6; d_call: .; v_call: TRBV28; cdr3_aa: CASSPRWSSYNSPLHF; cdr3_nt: TGTGCCAGCAGTCCCAGGTGGAGCTCCTATAATTCACCCCTCCACTTT
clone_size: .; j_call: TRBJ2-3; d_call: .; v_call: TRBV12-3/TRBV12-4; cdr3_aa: CASSGFLGTQYF; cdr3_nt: TGTGCCAGCAGTGGGTTCCTGGGTACGCAGTATTTT
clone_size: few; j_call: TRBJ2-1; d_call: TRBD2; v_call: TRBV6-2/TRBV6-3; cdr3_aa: CASSNWTSGRAHEQFF; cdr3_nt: TGTGCCAGCAGTAACTGGACTAGCGGGAGGGCTCATGAGCAGTTCTTC
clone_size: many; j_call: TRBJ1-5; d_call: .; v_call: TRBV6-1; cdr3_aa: CASSEDRLWGYQPQHF; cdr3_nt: TGTGCCAGCAGTGAAGACAGGCTATGGGGGTATCAGCCCCAGCATTTT
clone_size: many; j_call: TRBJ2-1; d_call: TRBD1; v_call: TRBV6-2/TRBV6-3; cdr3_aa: CASSYSGQGVVQFF; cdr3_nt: TGTGCCAGCAGTTACTCGGGACAGGGAGTGGTTCAGTTCTTC
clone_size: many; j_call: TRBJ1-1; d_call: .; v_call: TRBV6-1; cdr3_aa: CASSRGGDTEAFF; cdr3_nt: TGTGCCAGCTCCCGGGGGGGAGACACTGAAGCTTTCTTT
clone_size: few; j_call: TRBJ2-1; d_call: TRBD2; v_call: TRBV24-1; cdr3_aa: CATSYRLAGSYNEQFF; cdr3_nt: TGTGCCACCAGTTACCGACTAGCCGGGTCCTACAATGAGCAGTTCTTC
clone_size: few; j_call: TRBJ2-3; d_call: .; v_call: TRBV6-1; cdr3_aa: CASIDWRTSTDTQYF; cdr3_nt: TGTGCCAGCATTGATTGGCGAACTAGCACAGATACTCAGTATTTT
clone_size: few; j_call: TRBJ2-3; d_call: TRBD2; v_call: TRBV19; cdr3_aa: CASQTSGADTQYF; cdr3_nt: TGTGCCAGTCAAACTAGCGGTGCAGATACGCAGTATTTT
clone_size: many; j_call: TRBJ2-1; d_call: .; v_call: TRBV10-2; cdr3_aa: CASADSSYNEQFF; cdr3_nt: TGCGCCAGCGCGGACAGTTCCTACAATGAGCAGTTCTTC
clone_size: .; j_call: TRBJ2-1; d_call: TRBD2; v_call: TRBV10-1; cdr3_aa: CASSPGTSGALKNNEQFF; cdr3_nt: TGCGCCAGCAGCCCCGGGACTAGCGGGGCGCTAAAGAACAATGAGCAGTTCTTC
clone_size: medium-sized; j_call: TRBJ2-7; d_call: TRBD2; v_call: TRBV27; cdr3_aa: CASSLGGRSREQYF; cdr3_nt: TGTGCCAGCAGTTTAGGCGGGAGGTCTCGCGAGCAGTACTTC
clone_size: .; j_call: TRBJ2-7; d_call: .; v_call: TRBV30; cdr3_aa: CAWSDRVLWVF; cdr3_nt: TGTGCCTGGAGTGATCGAGTACTCTGGGTTTTC
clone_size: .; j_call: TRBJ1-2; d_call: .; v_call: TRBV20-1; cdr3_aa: CSAIGGPLNYGYTF; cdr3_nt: TGCAGTGCTATCGGGGGCCCCTTAAACTATGGCTACACCTTC
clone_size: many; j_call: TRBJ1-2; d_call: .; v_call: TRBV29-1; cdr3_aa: CSVSRSGEANYGYTF; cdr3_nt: TGCAGCGTTTCAAGGTCAGGGGAAGCTAACTATGGCTACACCTTC
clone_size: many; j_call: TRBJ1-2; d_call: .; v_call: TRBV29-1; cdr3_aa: CSSEAPYGYTF; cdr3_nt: TGCAGCTCGGAGGCTCCATATGGCTACACCTTC
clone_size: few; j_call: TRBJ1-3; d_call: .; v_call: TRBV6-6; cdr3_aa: CARFSGGARKETGNTIYF; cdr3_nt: TGTGCCAGATTCTCGGGGGGGGCAAGGAAAGAAACTGGAAACACCATATATTTT
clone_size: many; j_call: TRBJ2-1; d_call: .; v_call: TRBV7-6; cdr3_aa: CASSGELYNEQFF; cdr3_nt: TGTGCCAGCAGCGGGGAGCTTTACAATGAGCAGTTCTTC
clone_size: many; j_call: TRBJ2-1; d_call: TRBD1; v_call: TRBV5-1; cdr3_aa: CASSLTGTVFSEQFF; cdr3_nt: TGCGCCAGCAGCTTGACCGGGACAGTTTTCTCTGAGCAGTTCTTC
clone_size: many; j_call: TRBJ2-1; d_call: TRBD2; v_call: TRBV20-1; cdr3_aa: CSAGPGTSGRDGKAVYEQFF; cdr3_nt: TGCAGTGCTGGTCCCGGGACTAGCGGGAGAGATGGGAAGGCTGTCTATGAGCAGTTCTTC
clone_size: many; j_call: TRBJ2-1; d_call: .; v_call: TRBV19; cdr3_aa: CASLGGSNEQFF; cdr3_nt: TGTGCCAGCCTAGGAGGGTCGAATGAGCAGTTCTTC
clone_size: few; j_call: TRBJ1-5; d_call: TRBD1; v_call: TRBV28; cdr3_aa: CASSLIGDRGVWLKQPQHF; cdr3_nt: TGTGCCAGCAGTTTAATCGGTGACAGGGGGGTCTGGTTAAAACAGCCCCAGCATTTT
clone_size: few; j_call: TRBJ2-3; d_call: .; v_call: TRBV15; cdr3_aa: CATRRGKGGTDTQYF; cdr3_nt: TGTGCCACCAGAAGGGGAAAGGGTGGCACAGATACGCAGTATTTT
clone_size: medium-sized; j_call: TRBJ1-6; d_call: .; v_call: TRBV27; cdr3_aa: CASSLNRDTLYNSPLHF; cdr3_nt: TGTGCCAGCAGTTTAAACCGGGACACCCTTTATAATTCACCCCTCCACTTT
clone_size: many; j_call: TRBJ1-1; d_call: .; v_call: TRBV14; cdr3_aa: CASSQDPIWRDDTEAFF; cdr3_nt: TGTGCCAGCAGCCAAGACCCCATCTGGAGGGATGACACTGAAGCTTTCTTT
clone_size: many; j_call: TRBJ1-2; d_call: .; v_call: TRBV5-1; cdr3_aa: CASSFDSEGYTF; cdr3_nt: TGCGCCAGCAGCTTCGACAGTGAGGGCTACACCTTC
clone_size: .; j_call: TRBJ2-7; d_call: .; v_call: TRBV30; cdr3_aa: CAWSTRASLQWAKYF; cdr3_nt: TGTGCCTGGAGCACACGGGCCTCTCTCCAATGGGCAAAGTACTTC
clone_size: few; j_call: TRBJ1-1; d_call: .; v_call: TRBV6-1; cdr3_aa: CASSLEGGTEAFF; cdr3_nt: TGTGCCAGCAGTTTGGAGGGGGGCACTGAAGCTTTCTTT
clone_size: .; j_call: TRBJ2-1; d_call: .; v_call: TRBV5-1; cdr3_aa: CAISWTGTGTTYEQFF; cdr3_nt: TGCGCCATCAGCTGGACCGGTACAGGGACAACTTATGAGCAGTTCTTC
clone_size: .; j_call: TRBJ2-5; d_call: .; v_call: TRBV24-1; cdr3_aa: CATSDLDEETQYF; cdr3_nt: TGTGCCACCAGTGACTTGGACGAAGAGACCCAGTACTTC
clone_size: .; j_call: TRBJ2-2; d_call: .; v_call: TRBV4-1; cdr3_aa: CASSQRSARAAGELFF; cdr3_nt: TGCGCCAGCAGCCAGAGATCAGCGCGAGCGGCCGGGGAGCTGTTTTTT
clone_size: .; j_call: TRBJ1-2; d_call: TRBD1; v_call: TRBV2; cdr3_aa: CAREGTGVYGYTF; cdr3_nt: TGTGCCAGAGAGGGGACAGGTGTCTATGGCTACACCTTC
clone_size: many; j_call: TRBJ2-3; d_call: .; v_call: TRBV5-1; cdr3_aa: CASSGPYPTDTQYF; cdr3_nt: TGCGCCAGCAGCGGGCCCTACCCCACAGATACGCAGTATTTT
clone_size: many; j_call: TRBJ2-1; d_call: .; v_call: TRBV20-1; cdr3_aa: CSASLVRQFF; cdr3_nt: TGCAGTGCTAGCTTAGTCAGGCAGTTCTTC
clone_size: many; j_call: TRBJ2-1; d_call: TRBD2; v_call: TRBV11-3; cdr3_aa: CASSSPGLAVSSYNEQFF; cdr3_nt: TGTGCCAGCAGCTCCCCGGGACTAGCGGTTAGCTCCTACAATGAGCAGTTCTTC
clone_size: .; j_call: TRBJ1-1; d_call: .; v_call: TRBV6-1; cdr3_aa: CASTRSLGTEAFF; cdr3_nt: TGTGCCAGCACCCGATCGCTGGGTACTGAAGCTTTCTTT
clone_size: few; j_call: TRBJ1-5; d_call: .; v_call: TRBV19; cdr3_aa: CASIGQNSQPQHF; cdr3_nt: TGTGCCAGTATCGGACAGAACAGTCAGCCCCAGCATTTT
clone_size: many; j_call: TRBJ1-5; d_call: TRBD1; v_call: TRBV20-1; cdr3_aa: CSASASAGQESNQPQHF; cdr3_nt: TGCAGTGCTAGTGCCTCGGCCGGACAGGAGTCCAATCAGCCCCAGCATTTT
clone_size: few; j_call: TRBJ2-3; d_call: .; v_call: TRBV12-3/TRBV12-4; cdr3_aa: CASSRVGDTQYF; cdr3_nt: TGTGCCAGCAGTCGGGTCGGAGATACGCAGTATTTT
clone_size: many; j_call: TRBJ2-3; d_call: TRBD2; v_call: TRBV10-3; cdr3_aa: CAISQRLAADTQYF; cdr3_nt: TGTGCCATCAGCCAGAGACTAGCGGCAGATACGCAGTATTTT
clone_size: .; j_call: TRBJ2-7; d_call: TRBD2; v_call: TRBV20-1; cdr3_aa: CSARRSSGYYEQYF; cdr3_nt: TGCAGTGCTAGGAGGTCTAGCGGTTACTACGAGCAGTACTTC